This T cell receptor (beta chain) was recovered during a study of tissue T cells after allogeneic stem cell transplantation. Points from the study as a whole: In patients and mice, blood and spleen missed much of tissue repertoire. Few T cell clones were shared across patients, but motif clusters showed tissue-specific shared signatures. Within patients, tissue anatomy strongly shaped TCR repertoire composition.

Described time point: mouse harvest day 7 after allogeneic transplant. Each mouse received 10^7 T-cell-depleted marrow cells plus 10^6 splenic CD5+ T cells by tail vein. Remarks on this clone: The antigen remains unidentified. These gene names are mouse names. The read terminates 1 residue ahead of where the CDR3 ends, so the germline J gene completes it.

V lost 4 bases and J lost 2, with 10 bases in between. The CDR3 contains 14 residues. The germline gives CDR1 MNHDT, CDR2 YYDKIL. Here immunoSEQ multiplex PCR was the method, and the copy in TCRdb shows in-frame clones only, minus some. The table records approximately 1,300 clones, 55% of them present only once. The material sequenced was liver tissue. The receptor was isolated from a female BALB/c mouse given C57BL/6 T cells with graft-versus-host disease after an allogeneic hematopoietic cell transplant. The V and J genes are TRBV17 and TRBJ2-5; D not certain. The CDR3 loop is CASSKRGLQDTQYF. CDR3 bases read: TGTGCTAGCAGTAAGCGGGGTCTCCAAGACACCCAGTAC. Together with reference TRBV17 and TRBJ2-5, the CDR3 gives the full variable domain: DTTVKQNPRYKLARVGKPVNLICSQTMNHDTMYWYQKKPNQAPKLLLFYYDKILNREADTFEKFQSSRPNNSFCSLYIGSAGLEYSAMYLCASSKRGLQDTQYFGPGTRLLVL.